This T cell receptor beta chain was obtained from a study of blood T cell repertoires in COVID-19. Turning to the study itself: Researchers got acute and convalescent COVID-19 samples from the United States, Italy and Spain. In each case, the material was cDNA or gDNA derived from T cells, B-cell-depleted T cells, or PBMCs.

In the original analysis: Estimates of nucleated cell counts were drawn from the amplification of reference gene primers. Here immunoSEQ multiplex PCR was the method, and the copy in TCRdb shows in-frame clones only, minus some. V and J calls and clone size are copied from that table; D and trimming were computed from the DNA. The data hold over 100,000 clones, with approximately 80% observed a single time. The CDR3 totals 18 residues. What was sequenced was peripheral blood. The J gene is TRBJ2-7, the V gene TRBV1; the D segment call TRBD1 is taken from the table without a DNA check. TRBV1 is flagged as a pseudogene. This clonotype was obtained from a human donor in a cohort sampled during active COVID-19. CDR3 sequence reads: CTSSQEPASGQPNYEQYF. CDR3 sequence (DNA): TGCACCAGCAGCCAAGAGCCCGCCTCGGGACAGCCCAACTACGAGCAGTACTTC.